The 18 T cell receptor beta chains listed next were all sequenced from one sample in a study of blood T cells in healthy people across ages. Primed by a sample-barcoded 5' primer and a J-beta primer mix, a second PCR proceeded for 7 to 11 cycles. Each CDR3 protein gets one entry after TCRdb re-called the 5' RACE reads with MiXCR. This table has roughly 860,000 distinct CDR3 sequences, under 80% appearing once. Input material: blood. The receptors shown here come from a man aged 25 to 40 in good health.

CDR3 protein: CASSVSGDNSPLHF. The DNA for the CDR3 is TGTGCCAGCAGCGTCTCGGGCGATAATTCACCCCTCCACTTT. The chain carries TRBV11-2 and TRBJ1-6; D unclear. CDR1 is SGHAT, CDR2 FQNNGV, per germline. This CDR3 is 14 amino acids long. Trimming removed 5 bases from V and 5 bases from J, with 10 bases in between.

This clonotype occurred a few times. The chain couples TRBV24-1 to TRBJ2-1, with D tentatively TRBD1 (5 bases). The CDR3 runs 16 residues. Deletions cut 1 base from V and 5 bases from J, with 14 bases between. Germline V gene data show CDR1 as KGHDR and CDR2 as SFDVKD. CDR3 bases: TGTGCCACCAGTGATTTAGTACGGACACAAGACAATGAGCAGTTCTTC. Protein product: CATSDLVRTQDNEQFF.

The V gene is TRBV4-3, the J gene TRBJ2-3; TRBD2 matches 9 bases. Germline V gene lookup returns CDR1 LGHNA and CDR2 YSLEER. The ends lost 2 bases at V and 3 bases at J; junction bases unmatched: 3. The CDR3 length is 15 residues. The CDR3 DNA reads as TGCGCCAGCAGCCAACAGCGGGGGGCGACAGATACGCAGTATTTT. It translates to CASSQQRGATDTQYF.

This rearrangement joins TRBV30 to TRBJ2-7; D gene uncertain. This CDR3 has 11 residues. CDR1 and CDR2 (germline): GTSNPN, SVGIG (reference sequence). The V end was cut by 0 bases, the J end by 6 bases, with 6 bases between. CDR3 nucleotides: TGTGCCTGGAGTGTGCAATCCGAGCAGTACTTC. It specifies CAWSVQSEQYF.

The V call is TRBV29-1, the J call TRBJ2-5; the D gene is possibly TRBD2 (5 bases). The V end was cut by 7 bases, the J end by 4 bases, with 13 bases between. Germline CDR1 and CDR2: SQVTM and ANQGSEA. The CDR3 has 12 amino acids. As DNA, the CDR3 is TGCAGCGCCAAGGACTCCCGAGAGACCCAGTACTTC. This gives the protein CSAKDSRETQYF.

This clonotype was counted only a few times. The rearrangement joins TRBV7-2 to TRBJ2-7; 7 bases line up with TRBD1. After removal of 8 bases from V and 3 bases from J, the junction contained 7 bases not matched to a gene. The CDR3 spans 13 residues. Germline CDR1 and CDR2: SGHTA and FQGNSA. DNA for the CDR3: TGTGCCAGCGTCACGACAGGGAGCTACGAGCAGTACTTC. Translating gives CASVTTGSYEQYF.

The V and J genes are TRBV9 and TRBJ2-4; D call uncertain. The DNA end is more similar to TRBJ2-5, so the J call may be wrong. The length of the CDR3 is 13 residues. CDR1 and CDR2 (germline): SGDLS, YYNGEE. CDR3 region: CASSGRVKETQYF. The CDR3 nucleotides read TGTGCCAGCAGCGGACGAGTCAAGGAGACCCAGTACTTC.

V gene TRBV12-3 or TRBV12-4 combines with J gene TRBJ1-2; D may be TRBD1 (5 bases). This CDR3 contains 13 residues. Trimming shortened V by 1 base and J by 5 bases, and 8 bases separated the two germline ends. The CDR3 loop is CASSLGDGYGYTF. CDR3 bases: TGTGCCAGCAGTTTAGGGGACGGATATGGCTACACCTTC.

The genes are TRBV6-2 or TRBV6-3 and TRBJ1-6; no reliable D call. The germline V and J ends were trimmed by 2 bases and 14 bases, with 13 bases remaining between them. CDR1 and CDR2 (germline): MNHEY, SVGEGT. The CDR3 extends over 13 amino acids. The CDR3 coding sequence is TGTGCCAGCAGTTACGAGGTAGTCTCAGCCCTCCACTTT. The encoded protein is CASSYEVVSALHF.

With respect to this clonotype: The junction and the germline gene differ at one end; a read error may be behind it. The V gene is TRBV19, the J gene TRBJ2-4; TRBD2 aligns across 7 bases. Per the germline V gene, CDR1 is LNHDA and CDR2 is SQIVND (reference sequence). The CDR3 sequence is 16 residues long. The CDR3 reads CASSHRDRLAKNTQYF. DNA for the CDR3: TGTGCCAGTAGTCACCGGGATAGACTAGCCAAAAACACTCAGTACTTC.

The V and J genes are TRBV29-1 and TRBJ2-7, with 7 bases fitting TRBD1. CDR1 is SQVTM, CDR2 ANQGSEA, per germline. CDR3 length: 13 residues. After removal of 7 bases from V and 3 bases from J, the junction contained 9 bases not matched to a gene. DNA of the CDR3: TGCAGCGCCTCAACAGGGGCTGACTACGAGCAGTACTTC. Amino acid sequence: CSASTGADYEQYF.

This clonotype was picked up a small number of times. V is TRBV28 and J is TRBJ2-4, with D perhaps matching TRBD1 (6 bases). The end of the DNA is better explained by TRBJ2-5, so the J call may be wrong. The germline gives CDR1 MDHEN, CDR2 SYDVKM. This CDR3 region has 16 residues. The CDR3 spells CASRGSGAFSVETQYF. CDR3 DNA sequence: TGTGCCAGCAGGGGATCAGGGGCCTTTTCGGTAGAGACCCAGTACTTC.

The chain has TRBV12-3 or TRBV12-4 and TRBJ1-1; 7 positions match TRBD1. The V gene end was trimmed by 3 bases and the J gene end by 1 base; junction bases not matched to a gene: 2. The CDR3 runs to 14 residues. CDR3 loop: CASSFDRENTEAFF. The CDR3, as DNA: TGTGCCAGCAGTTTTGACAGGGAGAACACTGAAGCTTTCTTT.

The CDR3 reads CASSQRGGRGETQYF. CDR3 nucleotides: TGTGCCAGCAGCCAACGGGGGGGCCGAGGAGAGACCCAGTACTTC. The V call is TRBV3-1, the J call TRBJ2-5; 8 bases line up with TRBD2. Germline CDR1 is LGHDT and CDR2 is YNNKEL (reference sequence). The J segment lost 4 bases and the V segment lost 2 bases, leaving 6 bases of the junction unmatched. The CDR3 has 15 residues.

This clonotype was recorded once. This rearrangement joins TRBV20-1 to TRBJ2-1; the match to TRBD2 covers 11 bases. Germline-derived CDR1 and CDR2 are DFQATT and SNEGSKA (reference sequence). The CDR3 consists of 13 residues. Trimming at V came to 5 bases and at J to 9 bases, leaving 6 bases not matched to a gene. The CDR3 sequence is CSAVAGGPLEQFF. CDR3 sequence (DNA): TGCAGTGCTGTAGCGGGGGGGCCGCTTGAGCAGTTCTTC.

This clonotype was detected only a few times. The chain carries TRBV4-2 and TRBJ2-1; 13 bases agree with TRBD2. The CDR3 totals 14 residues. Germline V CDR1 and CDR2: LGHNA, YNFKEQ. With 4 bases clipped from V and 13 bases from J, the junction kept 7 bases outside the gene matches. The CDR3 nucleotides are TGTGCCAGCAGCCCAGGGACTAGCGGGGAACCACAGTTCTTC. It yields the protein CASSPGTSGEPQFF.

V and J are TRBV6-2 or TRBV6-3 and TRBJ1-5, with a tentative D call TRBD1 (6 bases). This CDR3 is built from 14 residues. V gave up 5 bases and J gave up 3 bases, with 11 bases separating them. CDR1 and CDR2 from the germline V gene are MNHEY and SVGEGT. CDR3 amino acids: CASSDGQNNQPQHF. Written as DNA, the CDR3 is TGTGCCAGCAGTGATGGACAGAACAATCAGCCCCAGCATTTT.

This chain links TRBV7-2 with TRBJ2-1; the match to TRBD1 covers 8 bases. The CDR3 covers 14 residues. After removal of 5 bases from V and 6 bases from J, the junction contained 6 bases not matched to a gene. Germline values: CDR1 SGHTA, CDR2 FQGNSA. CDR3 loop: CASSASGQGNEQFF. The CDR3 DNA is TGTGCCAGCAGCGCAAGTGGACAGGGCAATGAGCAGTTCTTC.